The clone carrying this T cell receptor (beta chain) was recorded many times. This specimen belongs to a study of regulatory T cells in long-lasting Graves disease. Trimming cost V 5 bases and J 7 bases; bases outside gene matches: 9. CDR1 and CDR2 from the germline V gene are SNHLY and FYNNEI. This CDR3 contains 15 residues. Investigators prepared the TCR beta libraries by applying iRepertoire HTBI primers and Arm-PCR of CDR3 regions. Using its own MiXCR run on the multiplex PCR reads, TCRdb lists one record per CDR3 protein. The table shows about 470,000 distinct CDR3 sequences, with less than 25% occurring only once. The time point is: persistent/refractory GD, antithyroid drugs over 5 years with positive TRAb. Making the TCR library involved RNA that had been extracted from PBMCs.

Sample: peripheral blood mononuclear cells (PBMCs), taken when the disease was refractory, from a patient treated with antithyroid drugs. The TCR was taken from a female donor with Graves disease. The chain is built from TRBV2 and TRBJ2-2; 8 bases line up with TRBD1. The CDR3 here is CASSQDRGFSGELFF. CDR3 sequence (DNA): TGTGCCAGCAGTCAAGACAGGGGATTTAGCGGGGAGCTGTTTTTT. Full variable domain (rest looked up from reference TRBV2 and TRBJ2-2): EPEVTQTPSHQVTQMGQEVILRCVPISNHLYFYWYRQILGQKVEFLVSFYNNEISEKSEIFDDQFSVERPDGSNFTLKIRSTKLEDSAMYFCASSQDRGFSGELFFGEGSRLTVL.